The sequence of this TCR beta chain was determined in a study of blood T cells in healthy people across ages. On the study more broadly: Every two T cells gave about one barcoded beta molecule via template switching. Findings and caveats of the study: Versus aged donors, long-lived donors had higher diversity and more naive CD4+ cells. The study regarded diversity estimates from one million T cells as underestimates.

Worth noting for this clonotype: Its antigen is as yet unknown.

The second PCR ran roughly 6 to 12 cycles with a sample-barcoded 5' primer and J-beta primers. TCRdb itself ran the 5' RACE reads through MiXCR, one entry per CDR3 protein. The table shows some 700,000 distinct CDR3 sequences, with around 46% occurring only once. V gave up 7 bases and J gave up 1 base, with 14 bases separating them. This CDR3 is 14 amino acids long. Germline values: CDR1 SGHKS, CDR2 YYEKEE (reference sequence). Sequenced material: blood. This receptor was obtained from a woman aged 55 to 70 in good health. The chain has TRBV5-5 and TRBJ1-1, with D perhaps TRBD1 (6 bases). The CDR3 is CASDGGRSNTEAFF. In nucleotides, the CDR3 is TGTGCCAGCGACGGGGGCAGGTCGAACACTGAAGCTTTCTTT.